These 28 T cell receptor beta chains share one sample of origin, sequenced in a study of cytomegalovirus exposure and HLA in healthy donors. PCR primers comprised 60 Vbeta and 13 Jbeta primers. Libraries were prepared by immunoSEQ multiplex PCR; TCRdb keeps only in-frame clonotypes and omits some of them. The sample lists over 100,000 clones, 65% to 75% occurring once. Material: PBMCs. Every receptor here comes from a man aged 30-40 years in good health and CMV-seropositive.

The chain joins TRBV28 to TRBJ1-5, with a tentative D call TRBD1 (6 bases). Germline V CDR1 and CDR2: MDHEN, SYDVKM. Trimming took off 6 bases at V and 0 bases at J, with 9 bases between the two ends. The CDR3 is 14 residues long. In DNA, the CDR3 is TGTGCCAGCAGGACACAGGGTAGCAATCAGCCCCAGCATTTT. Its protein product is CASRTQGSNQPQHF. Full variable domain (outside the CDR3, taken from reference TRBV28 and TRBJ1-5): DVKVTQSSRYLVKRTGEKVFLECVQDMDHENMFWYRQDPGLGLRLIYFSYDVKMKEKGDIPEGYSVSREKKERFSLILESASTNQTSMYLCASRTQGSNQPQHFGDGTRLSIL.

The CDR3: CASSPRDGGLRNTEAFF. The DNA for the CDR3 is TGTGCCAGCTCACCTAGAGACGGGGGGTTGCGGAACACTGAAGCTTTCTTT. The gene calls are TRBV18 and TRBJ1-1; perhaps TRBD1 as D (5 bases). Germline V gene data show CDR1 as KGHSH and CDR2 as LQKENI. The CDR3 runs to 17 residues. Between the trimmed V and J ends, which lost 3 bases and 1 base, there was a span of 18 bases.

This chain uses TRBV9 with TRBJ2-3, with D possibly TRBD2 on 6 matching bases. The germline CDR1 and CDR2 sequences are SGDLS and YYNGEE. V was shortened by 2 bases and J by 0 bases, with 10 bases between the two germline ends. This CDR3 spans 15 amino acids. The CDR3 reads CASSVAGTSTDTQYF. The CDR3 DNA reads TGTGCCAGCAGCGTGGCCGGGACTAGCACAGATACGCAGTATTTT.

The rearrangement joins TRBV13 to TRBJ1-2; D might be TRBD1 (5 bases). This CDR3 is built from 12 residues. The germline V gene has CDR1 PRHDT and CDR2 FYEKMQ (reference sequence). V gave up 4 bases and J gave up 7 bases, with 10 bases separating them. The CDR3 DNA reads as TGTGCCAGCAGCTCCCAGGGTGGTGGCTACACCTTC. This encodes CASSSQGGGYTF.

V and J are TRBV18 and TRBJ2-6, with D tentatively TRBD1 (6 bases). Trimming removed 3 bases from V and 2 bases from J, with 14 bases in between. The CDR3 totals 17 residues. Germline lookup yields CDR1 KGHSH and CDR2 LQKENI. The DNA of the CDR3 is TGTGCCAGCTCACCTGCCGACAGGTATGCTGGGGCCAACGTCCTGACTTTC. Translating gives CASSPADRYAGANVLTF.

The chain carries TRBV2 and TRBJ2-5; the match to TRBD1 covers 12 bases. V lost 5 bases to trimming and J lost 6 bases; unmatched junction nucleotides: 7. The germline CDR1 and CDR2 sequences are SNHLY and FYNNEI. There are 15 residues in the CDR3. CDR3 DNA: TGTGCCAGCAGTTCCCCGGGACAGGGGGCCCAGACCCAGTACTTC. This encodes CASSSPGQGAQTQYF.

This clone was picked up one time. The chain links TRBV6-1 to TRBJ1-1; D is unresolved. V was pared by 2 bases and J by 1 base, with 14 bases between. Germline V CDR1 and CDR2: MNHNS, SASEGT. CDR3 length: 16 amino acids. The CDR3 protein is CASSERNGLGNTEAFF. In DNA form, the CDR3 reads TGTGCCAGCAGTGAAAGAAACGGGTTAGGGAACACTGAAGCTTTCTTT.

This rearrangement joins TRBV27 to TRBJ2-2; D call uncertain. The germline CDR1 and CDR2 sequences are MNHEY and SMNVEV (reference sequence). The length of the CDR3 is 13 residues. V dropped 3 bases and J dropped 8 bases, with 10 bases sitting between them. The chain's CDR3 is CASSLWSTGELFF. The CDR3 DNA reads TGTGCCAGCAGTTTGTGGAGTACGGGGGAGCTGTTTTTT.

The chain has TRBV10-3 and TRBJ1-2; the D gene is possibly TRBD1 (5 bases). CDR3 length: 14 residues. V dropped 3 bases and J dropped 6 bases, with 14 bases sitting between them. Germline V gene data show CDR1 as ENHRY and CDR2 as SYGVKD. CDR3 nucleotides: TGTGCCATCAGTGATATAGGGGCCGCTAATGGCTACACCTTC. This codes for CAISDIGAANGYTF.

The V and J genes are TRBV6-1 and TRBJ1-2; D perhaps matches TRBD1 (5 bases). The V and J ends lost 4 bases and 2 bases respectively, with 20 bases between them. The CDR3 has 17 residues. Germline V gives CDR1 MNHNS, CDR2 SASEGT. CDR3 region: CASSAGRGSGRNYGYTF. The CDR3 DNA reads TGTGCCAGCAGTGCGGGGAGGGGATCCGGCCGCAACTATGGCTACACCTTC.

This chain uses TRBV2 with TRBJ2-7; TRBD1 is a possible D gene (6 bases). Trimming took 4 bases from V and 13 from J, leaving 11 bases between them. The CDR3 sequence is 10 residues long. Per germline, CDR1 SNHLY and CDR2 FYNNEI. The CDR3 here is CASSGGRSYF. The CDR3 coding sequence is TGTGCCAGCAGTGGGGGGCGATCCTACTTC.

The V gene is TRBV9, the J gene TRBJ1-1; D is uncertain. The length of the CDR3 is 12 residues. The germline V gene encodes CDR1 SGDLS and CDR2 YYNGEE. The V gene lost 7 bases and the J gene lost 7 bases, with 14 bases spanning the gap. The CDR3 sequence is CASGGFSGEAFF. In DNA, the CDR3 is TGTGCCAGCGGCGGCTTCTCCGGTGAAGCTTTCTTT.

In its sample, this clone was seen a few times. This chain connects TRBV5-6 to TRBJ1-5; 7 bases align to TRBD1. The CDR3 extends over 15 amino acids. The J segment lost 1 base and the V segment lost 3 bases, leaving 4 bases of the junction unmatched. Germline V lookup: CDR1 SGHDT, CDR2 YYEEEE. The CDR3 bases are TGTGCCAGCAGCTCGCAGGACAGGAGCAATCAGCCCCAGCATTTT. This codes for CASSSQDRSNQPQHF.

The V gene is TRBV4-1, the J gene TRBJ2-1; 7 bases are shared with TRBD1. Trimming cost V 0 bases and J 4 bases; bases outside gene matches: 6. In germline, CDR1 is MGHRA, CDR2 YSYEKL. The CDR3 is made up of 16 amino acids. The CDR3 region has the DNA TGCGCCAGCAGCCAAGAGGCGGCGACAGGGTACAATGAGCAGTTCTTC. Translation gives CASSQEAATGYNEQFF.

The chain carries TRBV11-2 and TRBJ2-2; 14 bases are a match to TRBD2. The CDR3 is 17 residues long. Germline V lookup: CDR1 SGHAT, CDR2 FQNNGV. V lost 5 bases, J lost 6 bases, and 8 bases stayed unmatched. The CDR3 spells CASSPRTSGGPPGELFF. For the CDR3, the DNA is TGTGCCAGCAGCCCAAGGACTAGCGGGGGGCCCCCCGGGGAGCTGTTTTTT.

The chain carries TRBV5-1 and TRBJ2-3; TRBD2 matches at 10 bases. The CDR3 has 18 residues. With 2 bases clipped from V and 0 bases from J, the junction kept 9 bases outside the gene matches. Germline CDR1 and CDR2: SGHRS and YFSETQ. This CDR3 is CASSFVAGGQTSTDTQYF. In DNA, the CDR3 is TGCGCCAGCAGCTTTGTAGCGGGGGGCCAAACTAGCACAGATACGCAGTATTTT.

The chain carries TRBV28 and TRBJ1-5; D is possibly TRBD1 (5 bases). CDR1 MDHEN and CDR2 SYDVKM come from the germline V gene. The CDR3 extends over 14 amino acids. V dropped 3 bases and J dropped 9 bases, with 15 bases sitting between them. The CDR3 nucleotides read TGTGCCAGCAGTTTGGAGGGGCCCTACCGGCCCCAGCATTTT. Protein: CASSLEGPYRPQHF.

The V call is TRBV19, the J call TRBJ2-7, with no clear D. This CDR3 has 14 residues. Trimming pared 5 bases from V and 3 bases from J, leaving 14 bases between. Germline-derived CDR1 and CDR2 are LNHDA and SQIVND (reference sequence). The CDR3, as DNA: TGTGCCAGTAGTCCGGAAATTTCGGGCTACGAGCAGTACTTC. Translating gives CASSPEISGYEQYF.

The rearrangement links TRBV6-5 to TRBJ1-4; D ambiguous. The CDR3 length is 14 residues. Germline V gives CDR1 MNHEY, CDR2 SVGAGI. The germline V and J ends were trimmed by 2 bases and 2 bases, with 6 bases remaining between them. The CDR3 loop reads CASSYLGTNEKLFF. DNA for the CDR3: TGTGCCAGCAGTTACCTGGGCACTAATGAAAAACTGTTTTTT.

The genes are TRBV4-3 and TRBJ2-7; no definite D call. V lost 1 base to trimming and J lost 2 bases, with 12 bases between them. The germline gives CDR1 LGHNA, CDR2 YSLEER. CDR3 length: 15 residues. The CDR3 DNA reads as TGCGCCAGCAGCCAAGGTTGGGCAGGCGCCTACGAGCAGTACTTC. This codes for CASSQGWAGAYEQYF.

The chain recombines TRBV5-1 with TRBJ2-5; 12 nucleotides agree with TRBD1. Trimming took 4 bases from V and 4 from J; bases not matched to a gene: 8. The CDR3 length is 16 residues. In germline, CDR1 is SGHRS, CDR2 YFSETQ. In nucleotides, the CDR3 is TGCGCCAGCAGCCGTGGGACAGGGGGCGTGGGAGAGACCCAGTACTTC. Translation: CASSRGTGGVGETQYF.

The chain uses TRBV4-3 and TRBJ2-3, with D possibly matching TRBD1 (5 bases). The CDR3 has 16 amino acids. Germline CDR1 and CDR2: LGHNA and YSLEER. Trimming removed 0 bases from V and 6 bases from J, with 16 bases in between. CDR3 protein: CASSQDWARGPDTQYF. DNA for the CDR3: TGCGCCAGCAGCCAAGATTGGGCTAGGGGCCCGGATACGCAGTATTTT.

This chain uses TRBV5-6 with TRBJ2-5; 8 bases fit TRBD1. The CDR3 is made up of 15 amino acids. Germline loops: CDR1 SGHDT, CDR2 YYEEEE. The V gene end was trimmed by 0 bases and the J gene end by 6 bases; junction bases not matched to a gene: 7. CDR3 loop: CASSLGQGSVKTQYF. The CDR3, as DNA: TGTGCCAGCAGCTTGGGACAGGGGTCCGTTAAGACCCAGTACTTC.

The chain uses TRBV7-2 and TRBJ1-1; 7 nucleotides align to TRBD1. The CDR3 covers 13 residues. Germline-derived CDR1 and CDR2 are SGHTA and FQGNSA. The V segment lost 2 bases and the J segment 5 bases; nucleotides outside the gene matches: 2. In nucleotides, the CDR3 is TGTGCCAGCAGCTTACAGGGGGAAACTGAAGCTTTCTTT. Translating it yields CASSLQGETEAFF.

On this clone itself: In the same sample, other DNA sequences code for this CDR3. This chain uses TRBV19 with TRBJ1-5; TRBD1 matches at 8 bases. The CDR3 has 14 amino acids. Germline trimming cut 3 bases from V and 7 bases from J; bases unmatched to any gene: 5. Germline-derived CDR1 and CDR2 are LNHDA and SQIVND (reference sequence). The CDR3 coding sequence is TGTGCCAGTAGTATCGACAGGGGCGAACAGCCCCAGCATTTT. Translating it yields CASSIDRGEQPQHF.

This chain links TRBV5-5 with TRBJ2-7; D might be TRBD2 (5 bases). CDR1 is SGHKS, CDR2 YYEKEE, per germline (reference sequence). The CDR3 contains 18 residues. V was shortened by 4 bases and J by 1 base, with 24 bases between the two germline ends. The CDR3 sequence is CASSRPTPGGLGSYEQYF. Written as DNA, the CDR3 is TGTGCCAGCAGCCGCCCCACACCTGGAGGACTGGGGTCCTACGAGCAGTACTTC.

This sequence joins TRBV6-5 and TRBJ1-5, with 11 nucleotides matching TRBD1. J gave up 5 bases and V 8 bases, and 2 bases lay outside the gene matches. The germline V gene encodes CDR1 MNHEY and CDR2 SVGAGI. This CDR3 has 13 residues. The CDR3 sequence: CASGQGAHQPQHF. CDR3 in DNA: TGTGCCAGCGGACAGGGGGCCCATCAGCCCCAGCATTTT.

The V call is TRBV9, the J call TRBJ2-7, with 10 bases aligning to TRBD1. The CDR3 is 13 residues long. Per the germline V gene, CDR1 is SGDLS and CDR2 is YYNGEE. V dropped 3 bases and J dropped 8; count of bases not matched to a gene: 5. The CDR3 is CASSEEDRGKQYF. CDR3 DNA sequence: TGTGCCAGCAGCGAGGAGGACAGGGGGAAGCAGTACTTC.